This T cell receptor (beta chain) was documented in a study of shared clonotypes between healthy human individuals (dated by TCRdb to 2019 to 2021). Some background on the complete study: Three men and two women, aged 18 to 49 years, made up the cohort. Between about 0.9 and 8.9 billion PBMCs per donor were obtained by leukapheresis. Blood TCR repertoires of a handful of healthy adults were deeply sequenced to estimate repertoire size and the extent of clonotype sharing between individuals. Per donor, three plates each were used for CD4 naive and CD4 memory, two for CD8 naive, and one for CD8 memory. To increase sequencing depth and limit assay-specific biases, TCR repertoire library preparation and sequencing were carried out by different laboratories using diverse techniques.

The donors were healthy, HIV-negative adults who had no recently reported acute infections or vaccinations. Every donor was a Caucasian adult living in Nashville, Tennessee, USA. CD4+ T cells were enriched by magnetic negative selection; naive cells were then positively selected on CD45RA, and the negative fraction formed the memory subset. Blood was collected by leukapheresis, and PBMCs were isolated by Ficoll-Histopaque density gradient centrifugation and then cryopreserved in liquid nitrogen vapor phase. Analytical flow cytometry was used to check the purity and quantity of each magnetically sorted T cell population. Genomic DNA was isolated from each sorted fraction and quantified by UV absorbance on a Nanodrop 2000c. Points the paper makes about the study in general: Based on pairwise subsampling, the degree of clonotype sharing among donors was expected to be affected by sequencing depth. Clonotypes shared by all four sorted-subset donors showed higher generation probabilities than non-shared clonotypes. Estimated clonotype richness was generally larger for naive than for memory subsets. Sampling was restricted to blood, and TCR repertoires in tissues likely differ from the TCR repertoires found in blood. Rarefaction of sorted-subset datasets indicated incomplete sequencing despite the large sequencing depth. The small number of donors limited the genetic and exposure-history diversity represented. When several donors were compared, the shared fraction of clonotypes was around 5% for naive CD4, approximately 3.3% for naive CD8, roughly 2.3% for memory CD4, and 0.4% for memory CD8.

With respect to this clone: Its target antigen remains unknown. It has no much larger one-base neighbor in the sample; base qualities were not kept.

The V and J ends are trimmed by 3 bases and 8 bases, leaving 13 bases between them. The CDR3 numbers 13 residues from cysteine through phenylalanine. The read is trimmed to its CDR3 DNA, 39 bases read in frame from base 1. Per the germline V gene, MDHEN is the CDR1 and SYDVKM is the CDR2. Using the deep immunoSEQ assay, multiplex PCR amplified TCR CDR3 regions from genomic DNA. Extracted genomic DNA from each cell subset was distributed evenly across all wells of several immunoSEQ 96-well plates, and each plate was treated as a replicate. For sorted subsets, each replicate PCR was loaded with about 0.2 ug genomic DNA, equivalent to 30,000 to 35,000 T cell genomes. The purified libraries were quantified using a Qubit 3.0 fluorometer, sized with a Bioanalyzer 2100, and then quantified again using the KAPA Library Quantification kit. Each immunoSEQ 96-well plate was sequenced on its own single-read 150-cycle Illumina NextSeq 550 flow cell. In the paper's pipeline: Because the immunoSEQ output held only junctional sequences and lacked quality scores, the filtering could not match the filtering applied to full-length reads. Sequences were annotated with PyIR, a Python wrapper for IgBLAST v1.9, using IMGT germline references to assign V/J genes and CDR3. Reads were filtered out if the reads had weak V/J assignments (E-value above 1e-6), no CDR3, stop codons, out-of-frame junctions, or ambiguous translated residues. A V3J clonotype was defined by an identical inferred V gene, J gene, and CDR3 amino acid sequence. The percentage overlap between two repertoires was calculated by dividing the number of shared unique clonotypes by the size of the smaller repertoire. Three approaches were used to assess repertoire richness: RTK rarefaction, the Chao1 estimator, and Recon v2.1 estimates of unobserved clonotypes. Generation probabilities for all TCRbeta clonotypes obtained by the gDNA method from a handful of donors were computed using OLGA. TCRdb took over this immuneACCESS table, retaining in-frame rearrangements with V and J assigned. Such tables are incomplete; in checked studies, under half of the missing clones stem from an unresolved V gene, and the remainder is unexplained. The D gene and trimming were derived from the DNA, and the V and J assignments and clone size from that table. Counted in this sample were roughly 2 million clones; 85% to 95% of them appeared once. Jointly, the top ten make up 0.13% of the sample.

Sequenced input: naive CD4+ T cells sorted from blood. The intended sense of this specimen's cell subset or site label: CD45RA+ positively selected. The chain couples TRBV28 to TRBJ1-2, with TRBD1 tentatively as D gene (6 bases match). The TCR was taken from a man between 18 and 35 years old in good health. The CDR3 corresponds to CASSFSGAKGYTF. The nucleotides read TGTGCCAGCAGTTTTTCAGGGGCGAAAGGCTACACCTTC.